This is a list of T cell receptor beta chains from one sample in a study of shared clonotypes between healthy human individuals. Generated by immunoSEQ multiplex PCR, the TCRdb table keeps only in-frame clones and is missing some. The sample lists about 1 million clones, roughly 75% occurring once. The sequenced material came from memory CD4+ T cells sorted from blood. The source of these receptors is a man aged 18 to 35 in good health. CDR3s include the opening cysteine and the closing phenylalanine or tryptophan.

CDR3 protein: CASSDRGSLGPGTQYF
V gene: TRBV7-2
J gene: TRBJ2-3

CDR3 protein: CSVDSGTGWTGELFF
V gene: TRBV29-1
J gene: TRBJ2-2

CDR3 protein: CASSISESYNEQFF
V gene: TRBV11-3
J gene: TRBJ2-1

CDR3 protein: CASSFVSYEQYF
V gene: TRBV5-6
J gene: TRBJ2-7

CDR3 protein: CASSEEVRGGETQYF
V gene: TRBV2
J gene: TRBJ2-5

CDR3 protein: CASGLVLSGRVDEQFF
V gene: TRBV12-5
J gene: TRBJ2-1

CDR3 protein: CAWSVVRGAYGYTF
V gene: TRBV30
J gene: TRBJ1-2

CDR3 protein: CASSPPPGVASPLHF
V gene: TRBV28
J gene: TRBJ1-6

CDR3 protein: CASREGQGLTDTQYF
V gene: TRBV6-6
J gene: TRBJ2-3

CDR3 protein: CASRRTSGKDTQYF
V gene: TRBV6-4
J gene: TRBJ2-3

CDR3 protein: CASSWGGLGETQYF
V gene: TRBV27
J gene: TRBJ2-5

CDR3 protein: CASSQESGSGNEKLFF
V gene: TRBV4-3
J gene: TRBJ1-4

CDR3 protein: CAISRGNYEQYF
V gene: TRBV10-3
J gene: TRBJ2-7

CDR3 protein: CAWKNRAGGGYTF
V gene: TRBV30
J gene: TRBJ1-2

CDR3 protein: CASSQKWRASLREQYF
V gene: TRBV4-3
J gene: TRBJ2-7

CDR3 protein: CASTAANSNQPQHF
V gene: TRBV28
J gene: TRBJ1-5

CDR3 protein: CASSLAGKIYEQYF
V gene: TRBV7-8
J gene: TRBJ2-7

CDR3 protein: CASSYGTGGDEKLFF
V gene: TRBV6-5
J gene: TRBJ1-4

CDR3 protein: CASSEARAGEQYF
V gene: TRBV25-1
J gene: TRBJ2-7

CDR3 protein: CASRRDGEETQYF
V gene: TRBV6-6
J gene: TRBJ2-5

CDR3 protein: CASSSEVAYEQYF
V gene: TRBV27
J gene: TRBJ2-7

CDR3 protein: CASSPETGVGQPQHF
V gene: TRBV18
J gene: TRBJ1-5

CDR3 protein: CASSLKGGGNEKLFF
V gene: TRBV7-9
J gene: TRBJ1-4

CDR3 protein: CASSQDRYRAQSPLHF
V gene: TRBV4-1
J gene: TRBJ1-6

CDR3 protein: CASSAESNQPQHF
V gene: TRBV6-4
J gene: TRBJ1-5

CDR3 protein: CAWSAVQGGSDEQYF
V gene: TRBV30
J gene: TRBJ2-7

CDR3 protein: CAWRKTGEVDGANVLTF
V gene: TRBV30
J gene: TRBJ2-6